A single T cell receptor beta chain is shown here with its context. No antigen is known for it. Base qualities are missing; no much larger clone stands one base away. The record originates from a study of cytomegalovirus exposure and HLA in healthy donors (TCRdb year 2017). Some background on the complete study: In an earlier analysis of several hundred of the donors, 276 Gb of sequence data and 117 million unique TCR beta sequences from approximately 180 million T cells were reported. The study used immunosequencing to profile the T cell repertoires of several hundred subjects and linked those repertoires to cytomegalovirus serostatus. A later analysis re-analyzed previously published TCR beta repertoires from approximately 700 donors and added high-resolution HLA genotyping to study TCR occurrence patterns. About five DR-DQ haplotypes were treated as single units for association and clustering because of strong linkage in the cohort. The aim of the study was to test whether cataloging public T cell receptors could identify signatures of past pathogen exposure. A separate validation cohort of approximately 120 different subjects was used in addition to the roughly 700-subject first cohort. An early release that covered more than 550 HLA-typed donors contained approximately 300 gigabases of sequencing data and tens of millions of unique TCR sequences. High-throughput TCR immunosequencing, statistical association of individual TCRs with disease status, and machine learning were combined to predict cytomegalovirus infection status. Donor age, sex, ethnicity and CMV serostatus were compiled alongside the repertoire data. Among about 400 genotyped donors of the cohort, an average of roughly 230,000 unique TCR beta nucleotide sequences was sequenced per donor, of which 15% to 20% were non-productive. The genetic ancestry cluster associated with self-reported Caucasian donors included over 80% of the 398 genotyped donors. HLA typing covered class I and class II loci at four-digit resolution. Rather than drawing on any new phenotypic data, the later analysis identified candidate immune exposures from TCR beta sequences and the way those sequences occurred across donors. An earlier analysis of several hundred of the donors applied high-throughput TCR beta sequencing to assess whether each TCR beta V gene segment acted as functional or pseudogenic. Every repertoire in the discovery cohort had been generated on one and the same sequencing platform. Genome-wide SNP genotypes for about 65% of the 666 donors were used in a later genetic analysis, which treated that subset as a discovery cohort. The number of typed donors differed by locus: roughly 629-630 for A, B, C, DRB1 and DQB1; 500 to 550 for DQA1; 606 for DPA1; and some 430 for DPB1.

The study at large found these results: In a later analysis, HLA-associated TCR beta chains were found to be more clonally expanded and to have lower generation probabilities than equally common non-associated chains. The study gave a list of roughly 150 TCR beta chains associated with cytomegalovirus. A further reported finding was that TCR beta sequences accurately predicted the HLA-A and HLA-B alleles for most subjects in the first cohort. According to a later analysis, parvovirus B19, influenza, CMV and Epstein-Barr virus appeared linked to several top co-occurrence clusters. Cytomegalovirus status was reported to be diagnosed by the classifier with high specificity and sensitivity in both the original and validation cohorts. In vitro tests confirmed that a few of the cytomegalovirus-associated TCR beta chains recognize cytomegalovirus antigens. According to the authors, the approach could potentially be generalized to other disease states and immunological phenotypes. Some IMGT-functional V segments, including TRBV6-2 and TRBV6-3, could not be distinguished by the 87-base-pair reads and were therefore excluded. According to a later analysis, most CMV-associated TCR beta chains appeared to be HLA-restricted, and the HLA associations seemed to be driven largely by CMV exposure. An earlier analysis of several hundred of the donors showed that most TCR beta V segments appeared in productive rearrangements either about 87% or about 30% of the time, which broadly matched IMGT annotations. When HLA alleles, especially DR and DQ, strongly co-occurred, TCR associations were difficult to assign to individual alleles. Only TCR beta chains were sequenced in this cohort, and the absence of alpha or paired-chain data limited detectable features. CMV serostatus was the only immune exposure information available for the cohort. An association between a missense DCLRE1C variant and V-gene and J-gene trimming of TCR beta chains was found in a later genetic analysis and replicated in an independent cohort. The earlier analysis of nearly 600 of the donors excluded approximately 17 rarely observed V segments, including chromosome 9 orphons, because counts were too low. A group of highly shared sequence variants was considered likely to be a technical artifact of the sequencing pipeline. Correlated functional status among segregating V segments might reflect linkage disequilibrium, but an unknown experimental factor could not be ruled out. The presence/absence analyses assumed that sequencing depth was roughly uniform across donors, and that assumption may not be true. In a later analysis, the rate of TCR association differed among HLA loci, with DRB1 alleles having the most associated TCRs and HLA-C alleles having the fewest. A later genetic analysis reported fewer N-insertions in productive TCRs among donors in an Asian-associated ancestry cluster than the 666-donor mean. At a false discovery rate of 0.05, a later analysis linked some 18,000 TCR beta sequences to specific HLA alleles. HLA typing was unavailable for some donors at each locus, so association tests used only the typed subset. While some public TCRs were present in many individuals, most TCR sequences turned up only very rarely across donors.

The receptor library was made with the immunoSEQ multiplex PCR assay. A mixture of 60 forward primers for TCR Vbeta segments and 13 reverse primers for TCR Jbeta segments was used in the multiplex PCR. The CDR3 region of rearranged TCR beta genes was amplified from genomic DNA by a multiplex PCR assay. Amplified TCR beta libraries were sequenced as 87-base-pair reads on the Illumina HiSeq System. On the study's bioinformatics: A later analysis counted tens of millions of unique TCR beta chains across the 550 to 750 repertoires, and some 12 million of these chains were shared by at least two donors. A nearest-neighbor algorithm error-corrected the raw reads and collapsed the reads into unique sequences, merging closely related sequences to remove PCR and sequencing errors. Alignment of CDR3 sequences to IMGT reference sequences was used to assign V, D and J gene segments. For a sequence to be retained, at least a six-nucleotide match to both a V gene segment and a J gene segment was required. A rearrangement counted as productive if the CDR3 had no stop codons and remained in frame with V and J, and every other rearrangement counted as non-productive. CDR3 was defined according to IMGT convention as the region running from the second conserved V-encoded cysteine to the conserved J-encoded phenylalanine. The earlier analysis of fewer than 700 of the donors excluded sequences that lacked an unambiguous match to a single V gene segment. An earlier analysis of some 610 of the donors called V segments functional above 56.7% productive rearrangements and segregating when the between-donor standard deviation exceeded 5%. To diagnose cytomegalovirus status from the catalog of TCR beta chain sequences, a statistical classification framework was built. In a later analysis, TCR nucleotide sequences were compared against IMGT/GENE-DB human TR gene sequences so that V and J genes could be assigned. A later analysis assigned CDR3 sequences and most-parsimonious VDJ recombination scenarios with the TCRdist pipeline. A later analysis defined each TCR beta chain by its CDR3 amino acid sequence plus V-gene family, and excluded reads lacking a unique V-gene family. A later analysis removed 500 to 600 highly shared, low-generation-probability nucleotide sequences to deal with suspected cross-contamination and a sequencing artifact. In a later analysis, a clonal expansion index for each public chain was calculated from normalized within-repertoire ranks of inferred template counts. In a later analysis, generation probabilities were computed with a VDJ recombination model fitted to out-of-frame rearrangements, and the resulting probabilities were checked against IGoR. In a later analysis, TCR-TCR, TCR-HLA and TCR-CMV co-occurrence was scored with hypergeometric tests, and a repertoire-size bias correction was applied to TCR pairs. In a later analysis, false discovery rates were estimated by permuting HLA or CMV assignments 20 times. In a later analysis, co-occurring TCRs were grouped using DBSCAN, with TCRdist sequence similarity added in when clustering inside HLA-allele-positive subsets. Repertoires with fewer than 30,000 or more than 120,000 public chains were left out of co-occurrence clustering, as were four to six repertoires with anomalous nucleotide sharing. The clones in this table, taken by TCRdb from immuneACCESS, are in-frame only. Not every clone is retained; where verified, under half of the shortfall comes from an unresolved V gene, and the cause of the rest is unknown. The V and J calls and clone size are taken from that table; D and trimming were inferred from the DNA. The sample table lists some 200,000 clones, 84% of them with a count of one. 2% to 3% of the sample is in the top ten clones.

The cohort comprised more than 550 healthy bone marrow donors. At the time of sampling, every cohort member was nominally healthy, though immune exposures that went unrecorded were likely present. The donor was CMV seropositive and belonged to the group of 250 to 300 seropositive cohort members. A peripheral blood sample was provided by each donor, and peripheral blood mononuclear cells were used for TCR beta sequencing. Genomic DNA was extracted from the blood cell samples with the Qiagen DNeasy Blood Extraction Kit. From the cysteine up to the phenylalanine, the CDR3 has a length of 16 residues. Only CDR3 DNA is held: 48 bases, read in frame from base 1. A distance of 17 bases separates the germline ends of V and J, which lose 1 base and 7 bases respectively. CDR1 and CDR2, looked up from the germline V gene (reference sequence), are LNHDA and SQIVND.

The V and J genes are TRBV19 and TRBJ2-1; the D region possibly corresponds to TRBD2 (6 bases align). This sequence originates from a woman aged 50 to 60 in good health and CMV-seropositive. Sequencing was carried out using PBMCs. The base sequence is TGTGCCAGTAGTATAGTCGTAGGGTACGGGAGAAATGAGCAGTTCTTC. The encoded protein is CASSIVVGYGRNEQFF.